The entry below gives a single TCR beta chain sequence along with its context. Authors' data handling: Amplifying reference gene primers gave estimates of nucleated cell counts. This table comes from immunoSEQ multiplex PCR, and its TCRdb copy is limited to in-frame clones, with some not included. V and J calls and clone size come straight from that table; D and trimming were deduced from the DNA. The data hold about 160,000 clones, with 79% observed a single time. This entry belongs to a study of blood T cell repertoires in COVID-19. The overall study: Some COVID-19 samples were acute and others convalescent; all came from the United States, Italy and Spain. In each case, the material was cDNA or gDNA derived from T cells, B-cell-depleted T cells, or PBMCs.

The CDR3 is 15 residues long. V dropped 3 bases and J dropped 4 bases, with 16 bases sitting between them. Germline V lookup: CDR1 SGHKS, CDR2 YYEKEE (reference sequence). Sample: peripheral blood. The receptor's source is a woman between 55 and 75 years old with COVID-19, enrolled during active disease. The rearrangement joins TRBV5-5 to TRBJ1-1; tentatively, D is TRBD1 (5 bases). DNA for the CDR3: TGTGCCAGCAGCTGGAGTGATGGGGGAGGCACTGAAGCTTTCTTT. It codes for CASSWSDGGGTEAFF.